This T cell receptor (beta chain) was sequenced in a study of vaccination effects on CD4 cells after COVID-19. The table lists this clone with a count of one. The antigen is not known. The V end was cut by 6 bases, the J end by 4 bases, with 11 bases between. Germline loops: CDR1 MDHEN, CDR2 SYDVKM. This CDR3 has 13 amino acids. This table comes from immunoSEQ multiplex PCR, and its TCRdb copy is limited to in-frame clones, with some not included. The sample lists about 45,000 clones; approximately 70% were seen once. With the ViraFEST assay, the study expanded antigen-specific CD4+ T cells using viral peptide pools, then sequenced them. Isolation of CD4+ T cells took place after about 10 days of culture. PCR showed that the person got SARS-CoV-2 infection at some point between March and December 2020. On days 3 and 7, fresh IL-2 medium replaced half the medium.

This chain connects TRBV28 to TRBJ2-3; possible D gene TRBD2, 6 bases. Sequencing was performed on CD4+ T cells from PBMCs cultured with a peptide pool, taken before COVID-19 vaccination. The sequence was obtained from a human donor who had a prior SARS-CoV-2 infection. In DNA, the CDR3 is TGTGCCAGCAGGCGGGCTAGCGCAGATACGCAGTATTTT. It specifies CASRRASADTQYF.